Here is one T cell receptor beta chain with its context. Its antigen is not known. This sample was taken from a study of T-cell memory formation after mild COVID-19. Study-level points and caveats: Certain responding clones were present in pre-infection memory, suggesting participation of cross-reactive memory. Still unconfirmed is whether the second-wave clones peaking on day 37 recognized SARS-CoV-2. CD8+ contracting clones occupied EMRA, while CD4+ ones occupied mainly CM and EM.

There are 16 residues in the CDR3. Germline-derived CDR1 and CDR2 are MNHEY and SVGEGT. The V and J ends lost 5 bases and 0 bases respectively, with 14 bases between them. Using its own MiXCR run on the 5' RACE reads, TCRdb lists one record per CDR3 protein. The table has under 150,000 distinct CDR3 sequences, 20% to 25% seen once. The sequencing input was PBMCs or a T cell subset sorted from them (not recorded which). The source is a man in his late teens or twenties who had mild COVID-19 (a few samples of this study predate the infection). Cell type and time point are not known. The chain uses TRBV6-2 or TRBV6-3 and TRBJ1-3; D remains ambiguous. DNA for the CDR3: TGTGCCAGCAGTCCCCGGGCGGCGACCTCTGGAAACACCATATATTTT. Amino acids: CASSPRAATSGNTIYF.